This T cell receptor (beta chain) was found in a study of cytomegalovirus exposure and HLA in healthy donors (TCRdb year 2017). As for the study more broadly: An earlier analysis of several hundred of the donors reported approximately 280 Gb of sequence data and around 120 million unique TCR beta sequences obtained from 150 million to 200 million T cells. Roughly 300 gigabases of sequencing data and around 80 million unique TCR sequences made up an early release that covered over 550 HLA-typed donors. Of the 300 to 500 genotyped donors, 65% to 90% were placed in the genetic ancestry cluster associated with self-reported Caucasian donors. The study aimed to test whether cataloging public T cell receptors could reveal signatures of past pathogen exposure. The T cell repertoires of 550 to 850 subjects were profiled by immunosequencing and related to cytomegalovirus serostatus. Besides the first cohort of 666 subjects, a separate validation cohort made up of 120 or so different subjects was used. The study combined high-throughput TCR immunosequencing, statistical association of individual TCRs with disease status, and machine learning to predict cytomegalovirus infection status. A later analysis re-analyzed previously published TCR beta repertoires from 600 to 850 donors and added high-resolution HLA genotyping to study TCR occurrence patterns. In the later analysis, no new phenotypic data were used to find candidate immune exposures; instead, reliance was placed on TCR beta sequences and their occurrence across donors. To decide whether each TCR beta V gene segment behaved as functional or pseudogenic, an earlier analysis of fewer than 750 of the donors relied on high-throughput TCR beta sequencing. Alongside the repertoire data, information on donor age, sex, ethnicity and CMV serostatus was compiled. In a later genetic analysis, genome-wide SNP genotypes for about 55% of the roughly 700 donors were used, and that subset was treated as a discovery cohort. All discovery cohort repertoires had been generated using a single sequencing platform. Both class I and class II loci were covered by HLA typing, at four-digit resolution. Typing coverage varied by locus: about 629-630 donors for A, B, C, DRB1 and DQB1; around 560 for DQA1; about 590 for DPA1; around 490 for DPB1. Because of strong linkage in the cohort, roughly five DR-DQ haplotypes were treated as single units for association and clustering. Among about 410 genotyped donors of the cohort, an average of around 220,000 unique TCR beta nucleotide sequences was sequenced per donor, of which approximately 18% were non-productive. Overall results and qualifications from the work: In a later analysis, HLA-associated TCR beta chains showed more clonal expansion and lower generation probabilities than non-associated chains that were equally common. A later genetic analysis associated a missense DCLRE1C variant with V-gene and J-gene trimming of TCR beta chains, and an independent cohort replicated the association. Because some donors lacked HLA typing at each locus, the association tests relied only on the typed subset. For the cohort, immune exposure information was limited to CMV serostatus. The earlier analysis of 587 of the donors excluded around 17 rarely observed V segments, including chromosome 9 orphons, because counts were too low. A later analysis associated some 17,000 TCR beta sequences with specific HLA alleles at a false discovery rate of 0.05. According to the authors, the approach could potentially be generalized to other disease states and immunological phenotypes. The study listed approximately 150 TCR beta chains as associated with cytomegalovirus. Some IMGT-functional V segments, including TRBV6-2 and TRBV6-3, could not be distinguished by the 87-base-pair reads and were therefore excluded. The cohort was sequenced for TCR beta chains only, and without alpha or paired-chain data the features that could be detected were limited. Sequencing depth was assumed to be roughly uniform across donors in the presence/absence analyses, though that assumption may not hold. In a later analysis, the rate of TCR association differed among HLA loci, with DRB1 alleles having the most associated TCRs and HLA-C alleles having the fewest. Most TCR sequences were observed very rarely across donors, whereas some public TCRs were present in many individuals. The classifier was reported to diagnose cytomegalovirus status with high specificity and sensitivity in both the original cohort and the validation cohort. A later analysis reported that several top co-occurrence clusters appeared linked to parvovirus B19, influenza, CMV and Epstein-Barr virus. Linkage disequilibrium might explain the correlated functional status among segregating V segments, but an unknown experimental factor could not be ruled out. A cluster of highly shared sequence variants was judged likely to be a technical artifact of the sequencing pipeline. According to a later analysis, most CMV-associated TCR beta chains appeared to be HLA-restricted, and the HLA associations seemed to be driven largely by CMV exposure. A further reported finding was that TCR beta sequences accurately predicted the HLA-A and HLA-B alleles for most subjects in the first cohort. An earlier analysis of around 500 of the donors showed that most TCR beta V segments appeared in productive rearrangements either about 87% or about 30% of the time, which broadly matched IMGT annotations. A later genetic analysis reported fewer N-insertions in productive TCRs among donors in an Asian-associated ancestry cluster than the approximately 700-donor mean. When HLA alleles, especially DR and DQ, strongly co-occurred, attributing TCR associations to individual alleles was difficult. In vitro tests confirmed that a few of the cytomegalovirus-associated TCR beta chains recognize cytomegalovirus antigens.

The table lists this clone with a few counts. Its target antigen remains unknown. No quality values exist for individual bases; no much larger clone is one base distant. V loses 0 bases of germline sequence and J loses 3 bases, and the interval between the two ends is 8 bases. The germline V gene gives CDR1 as MNHEY and CDR2 as SVGAGI. Counted from cysteine to phenylalanine, this CDR3 has 14 amino acids. The CDR3 DNA has 42 bases and is translated from base 1. Libraries came from the immunoSEQ multiplex PCR assay. A mixture of 60 forward primers for TCR Vbeta segments and 13 reverse primers for TCR Jbeta segments was used in the multiplex PCR. Amplification of the CDR3 region of rearranged TCR beta genes was performed with a multiplex PCR assay on genomic DNA. The amplified TCR beta libraries were sequenced on the Illumina HiSeq System as 87-base-pair reads. The original pipeline was this. A later analysis counted around 72 million unique TCR beta chains across the 700 or so repertoires, and roughly 11 million of these chains were shared by at least two donors. To remove PCR and sequencing errors, raw reads were error-corrected and collapsed into unique sequences using a nearest-neighbor algorithm that merged closely related sequences. CDR3 sequences were aligned to IMGT reference sequences to assign V, D and J gene segments. For a sequence to be retained, at least a six-nucleotide match to both a V gene segment and a J gene segment was required. A rearrangement counted as productive if the CDR3 had no stop codons and remained in frame with V and J, and every other rearrangement counted as non-productive. CDR3 was defined according to IMGT convention as the region running from the second conserved V-encoded cysteine to the conserved J-encoded phenylalanine. Sequences without an unambiguous match to a single V gene segment were excluded from the earlier analysis of 587 of the donors. An earlier analysis of 500 to 700 of the donors classified V segments as functional when productive rearrangements were above 56.7% and as segregating when the standard deviation between donors was above 5%. A statistical classification framework was built for diagnosing cytomegalovirus status from the catalog of TCR beta chain sequences. V and J gene assignment, in a later analysis, came from comparing TCR nucleotide sequences with IMGT/GENE-DB human TR gene sequences. Using the TCRdist pipeline, a later analysis assigned CDR3 sequences along with most-parsimonious VDJ recombination scenarios. In a later analysis, every TCR beta chain was defined by the combination of its CDR3 amino acid sequence and its V-gene family, and reads without a unique V-gene family were dropped. As a way to deal with suspected cross-contamination and a sequencing artifact, a later analysis dropped hundreds of nucleotide sequences that were highly shared and had low generation probability. In a later analysis, a clonal expansion index for each public chain was calculated from normalized within-repertoire ranks of inferred template counts. A later analysis computed generation probabilities with a VDJ recombination model fitted to out-of-frame rearrangements, and checked the results against IGoR. Hypergeometric tests were used in a later analysis to score TCR-TCR, TCR-HLA and TCR-CMV co-occurrence, with a repertoire-size bias correction applied to the TCR pairs. In a later analysis, false discovery rates were estimated by permuting HLA or CMV assignments 20 times. In a later analysis, co-occurring TCRs were grouped using DBSCAN, with TCRdist sequence similarity added in when clustering inside HLA-allele-positive subsets. Repertoires with fewer than 30,000 or more than 120,000 public chains, plus five repertoires with anomalous nucleotide sharing, were excluded from co-occurrence clustering. TCRdb obtained this table from immuneACCESS and retained in-frame rearrangements with V and J assigned. These tables miss some clones; where compared with another copy, unresolved V genes account for less than half of the shortfall, and the remainder is unexplained. V, J and clone size are those of that table, while D and trimming were read from the DNA. This sample holds 90,000 to 120,000 clones; 65% to 80% were observed only once. Just under 4% of the sample belongs to the ten largest clones.

The cohort comprised 666 healthy bone marrow donors. Cohort members were all nominally healthy when sampled, although unrecorded immune exposures were likely present. The donor tested CMV seropositive and was one of the 289 seropositive cohort members. A peripheral blood sample was provided by each donor, and peripheral blood mononuclear cells were used for TCR beta sequencing. Genomic DNA was extracted from the blood cell samples with the Qiagen DNeasy Blood Extraction Kit. What was sequenced was PBMCs. The TCR comes from a woman in her 50s in good health and CMV-seropositive. This receptor chain uses TRBV6-5 and TRBJ1-1, with an unclear D gene assignment. The CDR3 protein: CASSYSGSDTEAFF. The DNA sequence is as follows: TGTGCCAGCAGTTACTCCGGGTCCGACACTGAAGCTTTCTTT.